This T cell receptor beta chain originates from a study of blood T cell repertoires in COVID-19. About the study: Samples came from the United States, Italy and Spain, spanning acute and convalescent COVID-19.

In the authors' workflow: Reference gene primer amplification in the assay estimated nucleated cell counts. The protocol was immunoSEQ multiplex PCR, while the TCRdb copy is restricted to in-frame clones and leaves out a portion. That table is the source of V, J and clone size, and D and trimming were worked out from the DNA. The sample shows more than 95,000 clones, roughly 80% of them seen only once. V lost 1 base and J 7 bases, leaving 12 bases between the germline ends. Germline-derived CDR1 and CDR2 are SGHTS and YDEGEE. The CDR3 has 14 residues. This sequence joins TRBV5-8 and TRBJ2-1; D unresolved. Input material: peripheral blood. This clonotype was sampled from a woman aged 80 or over with acute or convalescent COVID-19. CDR3 protein: CASSLLVVYNEQFF. In DNA form, the CDR3 reads TGTGCCAGCAGCTTGCTTGTAGTTTATAATGAGCAGTTCTTC.